These T cell receptor beta chains were read from a single sample in a study of low-dose radiotherapy and immunotherapy resistance in tumors. Each CDR3 protein is one row after TCRdb ran MiXCR on the reads. The table has 45,000 to 75,000 distinct CDR3 sequences, less than 25% seen once. The specimen was PBMCs, collected before treatment. All receptors come from a male donor with prostate cancer. Both conserved end residues are part of each CDR3. A D gene is named only where the DNA matches it firmly. Clone size is not always given. Where it is, it says once, few, many or a class for expanded clones.

v_gene	d_gene	abundance	j_gene	CDR3nt	CDR3aa
TRBV29-1	TRBD1	many	TRBJ1-3	TGCAGCGTTGTTACAGGGGCCTCTGGAAACACCATATATTTT	CSVVTGASGNTIYF
TRBV5-4	TRBD2	medium-sized	TRBJ2-3	TGTGCCAGCAGCCGCCTACTAGCGGCGTCGACAGATACGCAGTATTTT	CASSRLLAASTDTQYF
TRBV6-1	-	many	TRBJ2-7	TGTGCCAGCCAGGGCCAGACAGCCCTCGAGAACGAGCAGTACTTC	CASQGQTALENEQYF
TRBV5-4	-	many	TRBJ2-3	TGTGCCAGCCTCCCAGCCCCCGGCACAGATACGCAGTATTTT	CASLPAPGTDTQYF
TRBV19	-	many	TRBJ1-5	TGTGCCAGTAGCACTCGGGGGAGTTACAATCAGCCCCAGCATTTT	CASSTRGSYNQPQHF
TRBV11-3	-	many	TRBJ2-7	TGTGCCAGCAGCTGGACAGAATCTGGGAAGCAGTACTTC	CASSWTESGKQYF
TRBV6-6	-	-	TRBJ1-2	TGTGCCAGCAGCCCCGCTGTGAACCATGGCTACACCTTC	CASSPAVNHGYTF
TRBV2	-	many	TRBJ2-1	TGTGCCAGCAGTGAAGTTGGGAGCTCCTACAATGAGCAGTTCTTC	CASSEVGSSYNEQFF
TRBV9	TRBD2	many	TRBJ2-7	TGTGCCAGCAGCGTAGGGTCCGTCGCGGGCGGGAGCTCCTACGAGCAGTACTTC	CASSVGSVAGGSSYEQYF
TRBV9	-	many	TRBJ2-6	TGTGCCAGCAGCGTCGCCCGTCGCGGGGCCAACGTCCTGACTTTC	CASSVARRGANVLTF
TRBV27	-	-	TRBJ1-3	TGTGCCACCGATGGGACGGGCTCTGGAAACACCATATATTTT	CATDGTGSGNTIYF
TRBV11-2	-	many	TRBJ2-2	TGTGCCAGCAGCACCCAACCTGGGCGGTCGGGCACCGGGGAGCTGTTTTTT	CASSTQPGRSGTGELFF
TRBV7-3	-	many	TRBJ2-1	TGTGCCAGCAGCTTAAGGAGGAGCAATGAGCAGTTCTTC	CASSLRRSNEQFF
TRBV6-2/TRBV6-3	TRBD1	many	TRBJ2-5	TGTGCCAGCAGCCCATCGACACCAGGGGGCCAAGAGACCCAGTACTTC	CASSPSTPGGQETQYF
TRBV19	TRBD1	many	TRBJ2-6	TGTGCCAGTAGTATCAATCCAGGGGGCCGTGGGGCCAACGTCCTGACTTTC	CASSINPGGRGANVLTF
TRBV7-2	-	many	TRBJ2-1	TGTGCCAGCAGCTTAAGTGGGGCTCCCCCTGGCAATGAGCAGTTCTTC	CASSLSGAPPGNEQFF
TRBV2	TRBD1	many	TRBJ1-1	TGTGCCAGGGGGACAGAAAGGGGGACTGAAGCTTTCTTT	CARGTERGTEAFF
TRBV20-1	TRBD1	many	TRBJ1-5	TGCAGTGCTAGAGATGCTAGACAGGGGGGGAACAATCAGCCCCAGCATTTT	CSARDARQGGNNQPQHF
TRBV5-1	-	many	TRBJ1-4	TGCGCCAGCAGCTTGGGCCCAAGTGCAACTAATGAAAAACTGTTTTTT	CASSLGPSATNEKLFF
TRBV5-1	-	many	TRBJ1-5	TGCGCCAGCAGCCGTTATAGCAATCAGCCCCAGCATTTT	CASSRYSNQPQHF
TRBV7-9	TRBD2	-	TRBJ2-1	TGTGCCAGCAGCTTAGCGGGAGGGCTAGCGGGAGATCGGGAGCAGTTCTTC	CASSLAGGLAGDREQFF
TRBV3-1	-	few	TRBJ1-6	TGTGCCAGCGCGCGGGGGTATGACTCACCCCTCCACTTT	CASARGYDSPLHF
TRBV20-1	-	-	TRBJ2-5	TGCAGTGCTAGGGCAGGAAAAGATGGGACCCAGTACTTC	CSARAGKDGTQYF
TRBV7-2	-	many	TRBJ2-7	TGTGCCAGCAGCTTAGACTCGACAGTTTCCGAGCAGTACTTC	CASSLDSTVSEQYF
TRBV18	TRBD1	-	TRBJ2-1	TGTGCCAGCTCACCCGACAGGGTAGAGCAGTTCTTC	CASSPDRVEQFF
TRBV28	TRBD1	many	TRBJ2-7	TGTGCCAGCAGTTTTGCGGGACAGGGGGTCAACGAGCAGTACTTC	CASSFAGQGVNEQYF
TRBV27	TRBD1	-	TRBJ1-4	TGTGCCAGCAATATACAGGGGGCAGGAGAAAAACTGTTTTTT	CASNIQGAGEKLFF
TRBV25-1	-	many	TRBJ2-1	TGTGCCAGCAGTGACGGGGGATACAATGAGCAGTTCTTC	CASSDGGYNEQFF
TRBV11-2	TRBD1	many	TRBJ2-7	TGTGCCAGCAGCTTATCAGGGGGCTTGGAGCAGTACTTC	CASSLSGGLEQYF
TRBV19	TRBD1	many	TRBJ1-5	TGTGCCACCCGACAGGGCCTCAATCAGCCCCAGCATTTT	CATRQGLNQPQHF
TRBV7-8	-	many	TRBJ1-5	TGTGCCAGCAGCCCTCCTTTCCAGCCCCAGCATTTT	CASSPPFQPQHF
TRBV7-8	-	many	TRBJ1-1	TGTGCCAGCAGCTCCCCAGGGAGGAACACTGAAGCTTTCTTT	CASSSPGRNTEAFF
TRBV20-1	TRBD1	many	TRBJ1-6	TGCAGTGCTAGAGGTTACACAGGGGTTGGGCTATCACCCCTCCACTTT	CSARGYTGVGLSPLHF
TRBV29-1	TRBD2	many	TRBJ2-1	TGCAGCTCAAACCTAGCGGGGGGTAATGAGCAGTTCTTC	CSSNLAGGNEQFF
TRBV19	TRBD1	many	TRBJ1-1	TGTGCCAGTAGTTACACAGGGGCGGAAGCTTTCTTT	CASSYTGAEAFF
TRBV4-2	-	-	TRBJ2-5	TGTGCCAGCAGCCAAGGCAGTCTCCAGGAGACCCAGTACTTC	CASSQGSLQETQYF
TRBV20-1	TRBD1	-	TRBJ2-2	TGCAGTGCACCGGGACAGGCCGGGGAGCTGTTTTTT	CSAPGQAGELFF